The 13 T cell receptor beta chains below were found in one sample sequenced in a study of blood T cells in healthy people across ages. A sample-barcoded 5' primer and a J-beta primer mix were used in a second PCR of about 7 to 11 cycles. TCRdb analysed the 5' RACE reads with MiXCR anew, one entry per CDR3 protein. This table has about 1.6 million distinct CDR3 sequences, about 31% appearing once. Specimen: blood. Receptor source: a young woman in good health.

This clonotype has a handful of counts. The chain has TRBV20-1 and TRBJ2-3; the D is unclear. CDR1 and CDR2 (germline): DFQATT, SNEGSKA (reference sequence). V gave up 6 bases and J gave up 8 bases, with 12 bases separating them. The CDR3 totals 11 residues. CDR3 sequence (DNA): TGCAGTGCCCCAGAGGAGTTTACGCAGTATTTT. As protein: CSAPEEFTQYF.

This clonotype was seen a handful of times. CDR3 sequence reads: CASSFEKGDYNEQFF. As DNA, the CDR3 is TGCGCCAGCAGCTTCGAGAAGGGAGACTACAATGAGCAGTTCTTC. The J gene is TRBJ2-1, the V gene TRBV5-1, with D perhaps TRBD2 (5 bases). There are 15 residues in the CDR3. Trimming left V 2 bases short and J 3 bases short, with 12 bases between. Germline V CDR1 and CDR2: SGHRS, YFSETQ.

The chain has TRBV20-1 and TRBJ2-1; 8 bases agree with TRBD2. The CDR3 covers 15 residues. Per the germline V gene, CDR1 is DFQATT and CDR2 is SNEGSKA (reference sequence). J lost 1 base, V lost 4 bases, and 6 bases had no gene match. The DNA for the CDR3 is TGCAGTGCTAACGCGGGAGGTCAATCCTACAATGAGCAGTTCTTC. It specifies CSANAGGQSYNEQFF.

This clonotype appeared a few times. The rearrangement links TRBV27 to TRBJ2-1, with D possibly being TRBD1 or TRBD2 (7 bases each). The V end lost 7 bases, the J end lost 7 bases, and 23 bases lay between the germline ends. In germline, CDR1 is MNHEY, CDR2 SMNVEV (reference sequence). This CDR3 has 16 amino acids. CDR3 in DNA: TGTGCCAGCAACACATACCCAGGGGGGGGAAGGAATGAGCAGTTCTTC. Translation gives CASNTYPGGGRNEQFF.

As concerns this clonotype: A read error may produce the germline difference seen at one junction end. The chain has TRBV18 and TRBJ1-4; D is uncertain. Germline CDR1 reads KGHSH; CDR2 reads LQKENI. The CDR3 length is 15 residues. CDR3 DNA: TGTGCCAGCTCACCACCTGCGACGGGCGGAGAAAAACTGCTTTTT. Amino acid sequence: CASSPPATGGEKLLF.

This clonotype appeared a few times. This chain links TRBV15 with TRBJ2-1; the match to TRBD2 covers 9 bases. The CDR3 consists of 15 residues. Germline V gives CDR1 LNHNV, CDR2 YYDKDF (reference sequence). J lost 8 bases, V lost 6 bases, and 11 bases had no gene match. In DNA form, the CDR3 reads TGTGCCACCAGACCCGGGACTAGCCTTCGCCATGAGCAGTTCTTC. Translating it yields CATRPGTSLRHEQFF.

The rearrangement joins TRBV7-2 to TRBJ1-5, with TRBD1 matching 8 bases. Germline CDR1 SGHTA, CDR2 FQGNSA. V shed 2 bases, J shed 0 bases, and the junction held 15 bases outside the gene matches. The CDR3 is made up of 20 amino acids. The CDR3 loop is CASSLHRGGISVSSNQPQHF. CDR3 sequence (DNA): TGTGCCAGCAGCTTACACAGGGGGGGGATTTCAGTTTCTAGCAATCAGCCCCAGCATTTT.

Points on this clonotype: This clone may be a read error of a much larger clone one base away. The chain has TRBV7-8 and TRBJ2-3; 7 nucleotides agree with TRBD2. CDR3 length equals 17 residues. V trimming: 5 bases; J trimming: 1 base; junction bases outside the gene matches: 12. Germline CDR1 reads SGHVS; CDR2 reads FQNEAQ. DNA for the CDR3: TGTGCCAGCAGCATACAAAAGCGGGAAATGGGCACAGATACGCAGTATTTT. Translation: CASSIQKREMGTDTQYF.

A word on this clonotype: An end of the junction differs from the germline gene, which may be a read error. The chain couples TRBV4-1 to TRBJ2-7, with D perhaps matching TRBD1 (6 bases). This CDR3 spans 17 amino acids. Germline V gene sequence: CDR1 MGHRA, CDR2 YSYEKL. In nucleotides, the CDR3 is TGCGCCGGCAGCCAAGATCTGGACAGCCTGGGCTCCTACGAGCAGTACTTC. Amino acid sequence: CAGSQDLDSLGSYEQYF.

Details on this clonotype: A read error may account for a junction end that differs from germline. V gene TRBV5-1 combines with J gene TRBJ2-1; 8 bases align to TRBD2. There are 15 residues in the CDR3. Germline V CDR1 and CDR2: SGHRS, YFSETQ. The CDR3, as DNA: TGCGCCAGCAGCCGGGAGGGGGACGTATACAATGAGCGGTTCTTC. It translates to CASSREGDVYNERFF.

Ten or more counts support this clonotype. The rearrangement uses TRBV29-1 and TRBJ2-7; no clear D gene. The germline V gene encodes CDR1 SQVTM and CDR2 ANQGSEA. The CDR3 has 14 residues. The V and J ends lost 8 bases and 2 bases respectively, with 19 bases between them. The CDR3 protein is CSPGCPVDPYEQYF. CDR3 sequence (DNA): TGCAGCCCCGGCTGTCCCGTGGACCCCTACGAGCAGTACTTC.

The J gene is TRBJ2-4, the V gene TRBV10-3, with 9 bases aligning to TRBD1. The end of the DNA fits TRBJ2-7 better, so the J call may be wrong. The CDR3 is 13 amino acids. Germline values: CDR1 ENHRY, CDR2 SYGVKD. The CDR3 nucleotides read TGTGCCATCAGTAGGGACAGGGCCTACGAGCAGTACTTC. This codes for CAISRDRAYEQYF.

The J gene is TRBJ2-7, the V gene TRBV5-1; possible D gene TRBD1, 5 bases. The germline V and J ends were trimmed by 2 bases and 3 bases, with 12 bases remaining between them. Germline V CDR1 and CDR2: SGHRS, YFSETQ. CDR3 length: 14 amino acids. The CDR3, as DNA: TGCGCCAGCAGCTTTCAAGGGGTTTGCTACGAGCAGTACTTC. Residues: CASSFQGVCYEQYF.